The next 31 T cell receptor beta chains were all read from a single sample in a study of T cells after yellow fever vaccination. TCRdb analysed the 5' RACE reads with MiXCR anew, one entry per CDR3 protein. Of 45,000 to 75,000 distinct CDR3 sequences listed, approximately 6% are singletons. The specimen comprised PBMCs, either bulk or a sorted T-cell subset (CD4+, CD8+, memory, or dextramer-sorted; not recorded which), sampled on the day of the yellow fever booster vaccination. The receptors come from a man aged 18 to 30 who received the YFV17D yellow fever vaccine.

This clonotype was counted many times. J is TRBJ2-1 and V is TRBV4-2, with TRBD2 matching 8 bases. J gave up 0 bases and V 1 base, and 8 bases lay outside the gene matches. The germline CDR1 and CDR2 sequences are LGHNA and YNFKEQ. The CDR3 is 18 amino acids. In DNA form, the CDR3 reads TGTGCCAGCAGCCAAGGAATCGGCGGGGGGCGCTCCTACAATGAGCAGTTCTTC. Translation: CASSQGIGGGRSYNEQFF.

In its sample, this clonotype was seen many times. This chain links TRBV6-6 with TRBJ1-2, with 9 bases lining up with TRBD1. This CDR3 has 12 amino acids. CDR1 and CDR2 from the germline V gene are MNHNY and SVGAGI (reference sequence). J lost 8 bases, V lost 8 bases, and 6 bases had no gene match. Written as DNA, the CDR3 is TGTGCCAGCTGGGACAGGGAAGGCGGCTACACCTTC. Encoded protein: CASWDREGGYTF.

This clonotype was counted a few times. The J gene is TRBJ2-7, the V gene TRBV5-6; D unresolved. V was shortened by 4 bases and J by 4 bases, with 9 bases between the two germline ends. The CDR3 runs 12 residues. The germline gives CDR1 SGHDT, CDR2 YYEEEE. The CDR3 DNA sequence: TGTGCCAGCAGCCACCGGAGTTACGAGCAGTACGTC. Translated, it gives CASSHRSYEQYV.

This clonotype occurred many times. The CDR3 nucleotides read TGCAGCGTCCTAGGACTAGCGGCCCCAGATACGCAGTATTTT. Protein product: CSVLGLAAPDTQYF. This chain links TRBV29-1 with TRBJ2-3, with TRBD2 identical over 10 bases. V dropped 6 bases and J dropped 4; count of bases not matched to a gene: 7. The germline V gene has CDR1 SQVTM and CDR2 ANQGSEA. This CDR3 region has 14 residues.

This clonotype has ten or more counts. The V gene is TRBV20-1, the J gene TRBJ2-6; D might be TRBD1 (6 bases). Germline V gives CDR1 DFQATT, CDR2 SNEGSKA (reference sequence). This CDR3 region has 13 residues. Trimming stripped 4 bases from V and 4 bases from J, with 8 bases between. The CDR3 coding sequence is TGCAGTGCTACAGGGGTGGGGGCCAACGTCCTGACTTTC. Amino acids: CSATGVGANVLTF.

This clonotype was seen only a few times. The J gene is TRBJ2-3, the V gene TRBV12-3 or TRBV12-4, with D perhaps TRBD1 or TRBD2 (6 bases each). The V and J ends lost 6 bases and 3 bases respectively, with 16 bases between them. CDR3 size: 15 residues. CDR3: CASSRKGGNTDTQYF. Here the CDR3 DNA reads TGTGCCAGCAGCCGAAAGGGGGGAAATACAGATACGCAGTATTTT.

This clonotype occurred many times. V and J are TRBV12-3 or TRBV12-4 and TRBJ1-1, with a possible D match to TRBD1 (6 bases). Trimming removed 3 bases at V and 6 bases at J, with 14 bases between. CDR3 length equals 14 residues. The CDR3 DNA sequence: TGTGCCAGCAGTTTGGGGGGCGAAGGGGCTGAAGCTTTCTTT. Translating gives CASSLGGEGAEAFF.

This clonotype was seen a handful of times. The chain is built from TRBV6-2 or TRBV6-3 and TRBJ2-2; 12 positions match TRBD1. CDR3 length: 18 residues. Germline assignment: CDR1 MNHEY and CDR2 SVGEGT. After removal of 2 bases from V and 3 bases from J, the junction contained 7 bases not matched to a gene. CDR3 residues: CASSYRTGTGGYTGELFF. Here the CDR3 DNA reads TGTGCCAGCAGTTACCGGACCGGGACAGGGGGCTACACCGGGGAGCTGTTTTTT.

CDR3 bases: TGTGCCAGCAGCTTACAGGGGCTCTGGGACCAGTACTTC. Its protein is CASSLQGLWDQYF. This sequence joins TRBV5-8 and TRBJ2-5; 7 bases align to TRBD1. Trimming at V came to 2 bases and at J to 10 bases, leaving 8 bases not matched to a gene. The CDR3 is 13 residues long. Germline CDR1 and CDR2: SGHTS and YDEGEE.

This clonotype was observed many times. The chain combines TRBV7-9 with TRBJ2-1, with a possible D match to TRBD2 (6 bases). The CDR3 sequence is 14 residues long. Trimming left V 5 bases short and J 7 bases short, with 15 bases between. Germline CDR1 is SEHNR and CDR2 is FQNEAQ (reference sequence). Written as DNA, the CDR3 is TGTGCCAGCAGCCTTCGCCGGGGAGGAAATGAGCAGTTCTTC. Its translation: CASSLRRGGNEQFF. The full variable domain, in which reference TRBV7-9 and TRBJ2-1 provide the parts outside the CDR3, is DTGVSQNPRHKITKRGQNVTFRCDPISEHNRLYWYRQTLGQGPEFLTYFQNEAQLEKSRLLSDRFSAERPKGSFSTLEIQRTEQGDSAMYLCASSLRRGGNEQFFGPGTRLTVL.

V usage is TRBV3-1 and J usage is TRBJ2-2; the match to TRBD2 covers 8 bases. The CDR3 length is 17 residues. Germline trimming cut 5 bases from V and 1 base from J; bases unmatched to any gene: 9. Per the germline V gene, CDR1 is LGHDT and CDR2 is YNNKEL (reference sequence). CDR3 loop: CASSDDQRGKNTGELFF. The CDR3 nucleotides read TGTGCCAGCAGCGATGACCAGCGGGGGAAGAACACCGGGGAGCTGTTTTTT.

This clonotype was seen repeatedly, ten times or more. The chain uses TRBV11-2 and TRBJ2-1; maybe TRBD2 (5 bases). Trimming left V 5 bases short and J 4 bases short, with 9 bases between. Germline loops: CDR1 SGHAT, CDR2 FQNNGV. There are 13 residues in the CDR3. CDR3 DNA: TGTGCCAGCAGCGCCGGACTGTACAATGAGCAGTTCTTC. It encodes CASSAGLYNEQFF.

V gene TRBV5-5 combines with J gene TRBJ2-7, with 8 positions matching TRBD1. The CDR3 is made up of 15 amino acids. Germline V gene data show CDR1 as SGHKS and CDR2 as YYEKEE (reference sequence). With V trimmed by 4 bases and J by 2 bases, 8 bases remained unmatched. The CDR3 spells CASSPGQGQTYEQYF. The CDR3 DNA sequence: TGTGCCAGCAGCCCAGGACAGGGTCAGACCTACGAGCAGTACTTC.

This clonotype was observed a handful of times. The chain employs TRBV7-9 and TRBJ2-7; 8 bases agree with TRBD1. The CDR3 sequence is 15 residues long. V dropped 1 base and J dropped 2; count of bases not matched to a gene: 4. Germline V gene sequence: CDR1 SEHNR, CDR2 FQNEAQ (reference sequence). CDR3 coding DNA: TGTGCCAGCAGCTTAGAGGCAGGGGGCACCTACGAGCAGTACTTC. This encodes CASSLEAGGTYEQYF.

Many counts were recorded for this clonotype. The chain joins TRBV6-2 or TRBV6-3 to TRBJ2-1, with D tentatively TRBD1 (5 bases). The germline CDR1 and CDR2 sequences are MNHEY and SVGEGT. The CDR3 has 15 amino acids. V lost 3 bases to trimming and J lost 7 bases, with 16 bases between them. The CDR3 reads CASSYTGGPGNEQFF. The CDR3 DNA reads TGTGCCAGCAGTTATACAGGTGGCCCTGGGAATGAGCAGTTCTTC.

This clonotype has at least ten counts. V is TRBV5-1 and J is TRBJ2-5; 8 nucleotides match TRBD1. J was trimmed by 0 bases and V by 0 bases; bases with no gene match: 4. The CDR3 is made up of 16 amino acids. CDR1 and CDR2 from the germline V gene are SGHRS and YFSETQ. The CDR3 sequence: CASSLVLTGDQETQYF. The CDR3 DNA reads as TGCGCCAGCAGCTTGGTTCTGACAGGGGACCAAGAGACCCAGTACTTC.

This clonotype has just a few counts. This sequence joins TRBV29-1 and TRBJ1-1; 9 nucleotides agree with TRBD1. CDR1 is SQVTM, CDR2 ANQGSEA, per germline. The CDR3 totals 13 residues. The V and J ends lost 7 bases and 1 base, in that order; junction bases with no gene match: 4. The CDR3 loop is CSASGQGNTEAFF. DNA of the CDR3: TGCAGCGCATCGGGACAGGGGAACACTGAAGCTTTCTTT.

This clonotype was counted between two and nine times. The chain combines TRBV10-3 with TRBJ2-1, with D perhaps matching TRBD1 (6 bases). Germline-derived CDR1 and CDR2 are ENHRY and SYGVKD. The CDR3 is made up of 13 amino acids. V gave up 6 bases and J gave up 6 bases, with 12 bases separating them. The CDR3 protein is CAIRGDISNEQFF. In DNA, the CDR3 is TGTGCCATCAGGGGGGACATCAGCAATGAGCAGTTCTTC.

This clonotype was detected ten times or more. The J gene is TRBJ1-5, the V gene TRBV29-1; possible D gene TRBD1, 5 bases. This CDR3 has 13 amino acids. Germline V gene lookup returns CDR1 SQVTM and CDR2 ANQGSEA. Trimming left V 7 bases short and J 2 bases short, with 12 bases between. CDR3 bases: TGCAGCGCACAGGTGGGGGGCAATCAGCCCCAGCATTTT. Amino acid sequence: CSAQVGGNQPQHF. The full variable domain, with the rest looked up from reference TRBV29-1 and TRBJ1-5, is SAVISQKPSRDICQRGTSLTIQCQVDSQVTMMFWYRQQPGQSLTLIATANQGSEATYESGFVIDKFPISRPNLTFSTLTVSNMSPEDSSIYLCSAQVGGNQPQHFGDGTRLSIL.

This clonotype was detected many times. The chain has TRBV4-3 and TRBJ2-3, with D possibly being TRBD1 or TRBD2 (7 bases each). Trimming pared 0 bases from V and 6 bases from J, leaving 13 bases between. The CDR3 sequence is 15 residues long. Per germline, CDR1 LGHNA and CDR2 YSLEER. CDR3: CASSQEDREGDTQYF. CDR3 sequence (DNA): TGCGCCAGCAGCCAAGAAGACAGGGAGGGGGATACGCAGTATTTT.

This clonotype appeared many times. The chain carries TRBV12-3 or TRBV12-4 and TRBJ2-2, with 10 nucleotides matching TRBD1. Trimming removed 7 bases from V and 4 bases from J; junction bases left unmatched: 9. The length of the CDR3 is 16 residues. CDR3 loop: CASTLYRDRGTGELFF. CDR3 nucleotide sequence: TGTGCCAGCACCCTTTACCGGGACAGGGGCACCGGGGAGCTGTTTTTT.

Note on this clonotype: Possible read error: a much larger clone is one base away. This chain uses TRBV6-2 or TRBV6-3 with TRBJ2-3, with 9 bases identical to TRBD1. The CDR3 runs to 15 residues. Germline-derived CDR1 and CDR2 are MNHEY and SVGEGT. The DNA of the CDR3 is TGTGCCAGCACCCGGGGACAGGGTGGGCCAGATAAGCAGTATTTT. This encodes CASTRGQGGPDKQYF.

V usage is TRBV5-5 and J usage is TRBJ1-4, with no clear D. This CDR3 spans 16 amino acids. Germline loops: CDR1 SGHKS, CDR2 YYEKEE (reference sequence). V was cut by 2 bases and J by 0 bases, with 11 bases left in between. The CDR3 spells CASSLRADSTNEKLFF. CDR3 sequence (DNA): TGTGCCAGCAGCTTAAGGGCAGACTCAACTAATGAAAAACTGTTTTTT.

The CDR3 sequence: CASSVDRVADTQYF. The CDR3 DNA follows: TGCGCCAGCAGCGTCGACAGGGTGGCAGATACGCAGTATTTT. The V and J genes are TRBV5-1 and TRBJ2-3; TRBD1 matches at 7 bases. CDR3 length: 14 residues. CDR1 and CDR2 from the germline V gene are SGHRS and YFSETQ. V gave up 4 bases and J gave up 4 bases; unmatched junction bases: 6.

This clonotype was picked up many times. The chain employs TRBV6-1 and TRBJ1-1; 8 bases match TRBD1. Looked up from germline, CDR1 is MNHNS and CDR2 is SASEGT. Unmatched junction bases numbered 6, after V lost 6 bases and J lost 3 bases. The CDR3 covers 14 residues. CDR3 nucleotides: TGTGCCAGCAGGGTACAGGGGGGTTACACTGAAGCTTTCTTT. Its translation: CASRVQGGYTEAFF.

This clonotype was seen many times. The V call is TRBV6-5, the J call TRBJ2-5; TRBD1 matches at 7 bases. CDR1 and CDR2 from the germline V gene are MNHEY and SVGAGI. The CDR3 is made up of 14 amino acids. Unmatched junction bases numbered 4, after V lost 3 bases and J lost 3 bases. The CDR3 protein is CASSYSGTEETQYF. The CDR3 nucleotides are TGTGCCAGCAGTTATTCCGGGACAGAAGAGACCCAGTACTTC.

V usage is TRBV10-3 and J usage is TRBJ2-7, with 13 bases aligning to TRBD2. Germline trimming cut 6 bases from V and 0 bases from J; bases unmatched to any gene: 8. CDR1 is ENHRY, CDR2 SYGVKD, per germline. CDR3 length: 17 amino acids. CDR3 in DNA: TGTGCCATCAGGTGGACTAGCGGGGGACCGAGCTCCTACGAGCAGTACTTC. Its translation is CAIRWTSGGPSSYEQYF.

By share, this clonotype ranks as medium-sized. V is TRBV6-4 and J is TRBJ1-5; D not resolved. The CDR3 runs to 15 residues. V lost 1 base to trimming and J lost 2 bases, with 9 bases between them. Germline lookup yields CDR1 MRHNA and CDR2 SNTAGT. CDR3 DNA: TGTGCCAGCAGTGACTTGGTATTTTGCAATCAGCCCCAGCATTTT. Translating it yields CASSDLVFCNQPQHF.

The table lists this clonotype with many counts. The V gene is TRBV6-1, the J gene TRBJ2-1; D possibly corresponds to TRBD1 (6 bases). This CDR3 spans 14 amino acids. The V and J ends lost 6 bases and 10 bases respectively, with 19 bases between them. In germline, CDR1 is MNHNS, CDR2 SASEGT. CDR3 nucleotides: TGTGCCAGCAGCTCATATCAGGGGCTCGGGGAGCAGTTCTTC. Protein sequence: CASSSYQGLGEQFF.

This chain uses TRBV6-5 with TRBJ2-5, with D possibly matching TRBD1 (7 bases). V lost 8 bases, J lost 5 bases, and 21 bases lay in between. The CDR3 has 15 amino acids. Germline V gene sequence: CDR1 MNHEY, CDR2 SVGAGI. The CDR3 nucleotides read TGTGCCAGCGCTCCAGGGGGGCCCCCGAAGGAGACCCAGTACTTC. Its protein is CASAPGGPPKETQYF.

This clonotype occurred many times. The genes are TRBV19 and TRBJ2-1, with no clear D. CDR1 and CDR2 from the germline V gene are LNHDA and SQIVND (reference sequence). The CDR3 spans 15 residues. Trimming pared 3 bases from V and 2 bases from J, leaving 11 bases between. The CDR3 DNA is TGTGCCAGTAGTATCGTGGCCTCTACCTACAATGAGCAGTTCTTC. Its translation is CASSIVASTYNEQFF.